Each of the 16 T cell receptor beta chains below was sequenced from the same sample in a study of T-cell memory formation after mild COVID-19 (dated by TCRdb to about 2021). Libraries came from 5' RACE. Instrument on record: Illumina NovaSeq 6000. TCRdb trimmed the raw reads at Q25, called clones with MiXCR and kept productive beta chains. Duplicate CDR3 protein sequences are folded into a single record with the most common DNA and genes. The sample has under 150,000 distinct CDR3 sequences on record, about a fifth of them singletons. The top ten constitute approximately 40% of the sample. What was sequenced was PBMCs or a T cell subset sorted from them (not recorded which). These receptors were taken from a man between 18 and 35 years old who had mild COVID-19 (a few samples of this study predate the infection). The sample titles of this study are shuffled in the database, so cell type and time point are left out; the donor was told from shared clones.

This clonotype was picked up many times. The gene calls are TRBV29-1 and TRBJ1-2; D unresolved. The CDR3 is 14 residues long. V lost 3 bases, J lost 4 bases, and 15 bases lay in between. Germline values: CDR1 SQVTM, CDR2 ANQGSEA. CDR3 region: CSVDRTGGGYGYTF. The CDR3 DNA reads TGCAGCGTTGACCGGACGGGAGGCGGCTATGGCTACACCTTC.

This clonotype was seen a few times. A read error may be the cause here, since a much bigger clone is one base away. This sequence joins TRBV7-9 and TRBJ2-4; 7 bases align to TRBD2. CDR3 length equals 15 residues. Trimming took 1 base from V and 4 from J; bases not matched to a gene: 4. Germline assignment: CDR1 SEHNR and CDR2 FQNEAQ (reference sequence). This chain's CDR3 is CASSLVQREKNIQYF. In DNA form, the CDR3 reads TGTGCCAGCAGCTTAGTGCAGCGGGAAAAAAACATTCAGTACTTC.

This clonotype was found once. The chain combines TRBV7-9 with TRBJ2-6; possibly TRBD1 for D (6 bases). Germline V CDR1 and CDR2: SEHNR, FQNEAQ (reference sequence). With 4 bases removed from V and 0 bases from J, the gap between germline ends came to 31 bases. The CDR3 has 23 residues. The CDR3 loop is CASSSPEISTPGEHSSGANVLTF. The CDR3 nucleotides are TGTGCCAGCAGCTCGCCTGAGATTAGTACTCCAGGGGAGCACTCCTCTGGGGCCAACGTCCTGACTTTC.

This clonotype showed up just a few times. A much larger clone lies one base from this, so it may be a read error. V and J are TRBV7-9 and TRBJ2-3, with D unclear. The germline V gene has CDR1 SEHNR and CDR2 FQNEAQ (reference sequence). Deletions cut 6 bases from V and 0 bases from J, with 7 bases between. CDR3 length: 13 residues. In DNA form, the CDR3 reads TGTGCCAGCAGTGATGGGAGCACAGATACGCAGTATTTT. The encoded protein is CASSDGSTDTQYF. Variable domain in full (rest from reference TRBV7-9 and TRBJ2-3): DTGVSQNPRHKITKRGQNVTFRCDPISEHNRLYWYRQTLGQGPEFLTYFQNEAQLEKSRLLSDRFSAERPKGSFSTLEIQRTEQGDSAMYLCASSDGSTDTQYFGPGTRLTVL.

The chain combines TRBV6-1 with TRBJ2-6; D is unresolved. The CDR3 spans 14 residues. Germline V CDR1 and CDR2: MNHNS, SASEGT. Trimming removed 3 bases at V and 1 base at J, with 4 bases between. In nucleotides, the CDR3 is TGTGCCAGCAGTGAGCGGTCTGGGGCCAACGTCCTGACTTTC. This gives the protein CASSERSGANVLTF.

This chain's CDR3 is CASSFGPAIGYTF. As DNA, the CDR3 is TGTGCCAGCAGTTTCGGACCGGCTATAGGCTACACCTTC. The chain uses TRBV27 and TRBJ1-2; D call uncertain. Germline assignment: CDR1 MNHEY and CDR2 SMNVEV (reference sequence). Trimming removed 3 bases from V and 8 bases from J, with 13 bases in between. The CDR3 is made up of 13 amino acids.

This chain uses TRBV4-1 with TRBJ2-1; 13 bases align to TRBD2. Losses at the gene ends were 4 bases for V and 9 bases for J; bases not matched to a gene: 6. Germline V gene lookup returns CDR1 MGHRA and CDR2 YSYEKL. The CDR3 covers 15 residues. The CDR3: CASSPRGTSGAEQFF. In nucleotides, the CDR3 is TGCGCCAGCAGCCCCCGCGGGACTAGCGGGGCTGAGCAGTTCTTC.

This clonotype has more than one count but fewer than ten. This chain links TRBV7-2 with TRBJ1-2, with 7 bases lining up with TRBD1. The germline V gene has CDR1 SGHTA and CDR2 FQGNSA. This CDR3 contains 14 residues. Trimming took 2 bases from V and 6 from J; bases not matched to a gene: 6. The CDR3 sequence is CASSLLAGGNGYTF. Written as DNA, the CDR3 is TGTGCCAGCAGCTTACTAGCAGGGGGGAATGGCTACACCTTC.

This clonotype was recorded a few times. The CDR3 region is CASSEDRGLTGELFF. CDR3 nucleotide sequence: TGTGCCAGCAGTGAAGACCGGGGGCTCACCGGGGAGCTGTTTTTT. This chain links TRBV6-1 with TRBJ2-2; D may match TRBD1 or TRBD2 (6 bases each). This CDR3 comprises 15 residues. The germline CDR1 and CDR2 sequences are MNHNS and SASEGT. V lost 1 base and J lost 4, with 10 bases in between.

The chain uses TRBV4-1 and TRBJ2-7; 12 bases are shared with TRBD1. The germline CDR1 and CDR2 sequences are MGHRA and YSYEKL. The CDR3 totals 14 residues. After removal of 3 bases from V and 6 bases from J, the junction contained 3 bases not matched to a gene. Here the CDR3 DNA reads TGCGCCAGCAGCCAGGGACAGGGGGCTATCGAGCAGTACGTC. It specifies CASSQGQGAIEQYV.

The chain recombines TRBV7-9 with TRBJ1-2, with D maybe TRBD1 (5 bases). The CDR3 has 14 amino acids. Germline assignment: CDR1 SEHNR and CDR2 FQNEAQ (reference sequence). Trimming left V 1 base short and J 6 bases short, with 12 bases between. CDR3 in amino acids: CASSLGVGTDGYTF. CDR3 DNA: TGTGCCAGCAGCTTAGGTGTCGGGACGGATGGCTACACCTTC.

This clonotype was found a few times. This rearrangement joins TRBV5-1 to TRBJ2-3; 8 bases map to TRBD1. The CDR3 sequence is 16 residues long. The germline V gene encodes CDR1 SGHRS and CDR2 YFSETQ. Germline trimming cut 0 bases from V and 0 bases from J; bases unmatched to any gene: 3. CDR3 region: CASSLVAGGSTDTQYF. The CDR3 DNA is TGCGCCAGCAGCTTGGTTGCAGGGGGCAGCACAGATACGCAGTATTTT.

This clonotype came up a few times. The CDR3 spells CASSFGDSTDTQYF. In DNA, the CDR3 is TGTGCCAGCAGTTTTGGGGATAGCACAGATACGCAGTATTTT. The genes are TRBV12-3 or TRBV12-4 and TRBJ2-3, with unresolved D. The V gene lost 3 bases and the J gene lost 0 bases, with 7 bases spanning the gap. The CDR3 has 14 residues.

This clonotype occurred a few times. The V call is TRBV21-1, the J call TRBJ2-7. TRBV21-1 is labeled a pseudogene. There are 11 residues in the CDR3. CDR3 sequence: CASSKALGQYF. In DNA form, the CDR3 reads TGTGCCAGCAGCAAAGCACTAGGGCAGTACTTC.

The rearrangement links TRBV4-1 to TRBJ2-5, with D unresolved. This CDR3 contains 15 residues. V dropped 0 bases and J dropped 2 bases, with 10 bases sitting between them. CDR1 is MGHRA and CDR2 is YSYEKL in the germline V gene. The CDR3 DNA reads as TGCGCCAGCAGCCAAGATCGGGCGGCACAAGAGACCCAGTACTTC. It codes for CASSQDRAAQETQYF.

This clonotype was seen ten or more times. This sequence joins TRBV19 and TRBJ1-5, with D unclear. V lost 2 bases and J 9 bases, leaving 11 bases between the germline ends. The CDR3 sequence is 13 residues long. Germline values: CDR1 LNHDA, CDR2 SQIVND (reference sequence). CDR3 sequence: CASSISASLPQHF. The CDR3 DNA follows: TGTGCCAGTAGTATATCTGCATCATTGCCCCAGCATTTT. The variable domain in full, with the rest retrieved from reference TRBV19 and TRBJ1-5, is DGGITQSPKYLFRKEGQNVTLSCEQNLNHDAMYWYRQDPGQGLRLIYYSQIVNDFQKGDIAEGYSVSREKKESFPLTVTSAQKNPTAFYLCASSISASLPQHFGDGTRLSIL.